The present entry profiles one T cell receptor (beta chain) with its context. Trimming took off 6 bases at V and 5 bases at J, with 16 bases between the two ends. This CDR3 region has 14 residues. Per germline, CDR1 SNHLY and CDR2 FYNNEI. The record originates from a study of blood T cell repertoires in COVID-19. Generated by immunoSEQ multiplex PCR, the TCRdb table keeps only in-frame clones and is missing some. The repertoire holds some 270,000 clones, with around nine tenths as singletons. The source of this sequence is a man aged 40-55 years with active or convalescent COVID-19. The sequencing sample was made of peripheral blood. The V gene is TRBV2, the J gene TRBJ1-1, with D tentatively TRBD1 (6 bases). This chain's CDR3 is CASRTIRGETEAFF. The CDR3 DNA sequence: TGTGCCAGCAGGACCATCAGGGGCGAGACTGAAGCTTTCTTT.